The clone carrying this T cell receptor (beta chain) was found many times. What it recognizes is unknown. The germline CDR1 and CDR2 sequences are SGHNT and YYREEE (reference sequence). This CDR3 region has 12 residues. The germline V and J ends were trimmed by 4 bases and 3 bases, with 7 bases remaining between them. These data originate in a study of T-cell memory formation after mild COVID-19. About the study: TCR clusters were mostly confined to one donor each. Regarding the study as a whole: Pre-infection memory already had some responding clones, implying cross-reactive memory joined. Contracting clones localized mainly to CM and EM when CD4+ and mainly to EMRA when CD8+.

TCRdb reprocessed the 5' RACE reads with MiXCR, giving one entry per CDR3 protein. The sample has around 340,000 distinct CDR3 sequences; around 13% are singletons. Sequencing was performed on PBMCs or a T cell subset sorted from them (not recorded which). The clonotype comes from a man between 18 and 29 years old who had mild COVID-19 (a few samples of this study predate the infection). Cell type and time point are not known. The rearrangement uses TRBV5-4 and TRBJ2-5; D is ambiguous. For the CDR3, the DNA is TGTGCCAGCAGCGCTGAGGAAGAGACCCAGTACTTC. It codes for CASSAEEETQYF.